These 29 T cell receptor beta chains came from one sample sequenced in a study of human T cells and chemical hapten exposure. Time point denoted: patch test 3, about 24 weeks after DPC sensitization. Treatment here: therapeutic diphenylcyclopropenone sensitization with weekly scalp DPC. TCRdb called the RACE reads again in MiXCR, with one record for every CDR3 protein. The sample has tens of thousands of distinct CDR3 sequences, over 10% seen once. Sample: whole blood, taken in connection with sensitization to the hapten diphenylcyclopropenone (DPC). The receptors stem from a woman aged 50 to 60 with alopecia areata. Some clones in this sample may be carry-over from other donors' samples.

This clonotype occurred a few times. The chain carries TRBV6-2 or TRBV6-3 and TRBJ1-5; no clear D gene. The CDR3 spans 13 residues. CDR1 is MNHEY and CDR2 is SVGEGT in the germline V gene. V was clipped by 6 bases and J by 4 bases, with 10 bases between them. CDR3 coding DNA: TGTGCCAGCAGCGGTGGAGTAAATCAGCCCCAGCATTTT. This codes for CASSGGVNQPQHF.

This chain connects TRBV29-1 to TRBJ1-1, with 12 bases that match TRBD1. The V segment lost 3 bases and the J segment 5 bases; nucleotides outside the gene matches: 7. In germline, CDR1 is SQVTM, CDR2 ANQGSEA. The CDR3 contains 15 residues. CDR3 in DNA: TGCAGCGTTGAGGGGACAGGGGGCGGTGGGACTGAAGCTTTCTTT. It yields the protein CSVEGTGGGGTEAFF.

Comment on this clonotype: The CDR3 ends on some other residue instead of the conserved phenylalanine or tryptophan, so this is likely a read error. The J gene is TRBJ1-2, the V gene TRBV3-1; TRBD1 agrees at 7 bases. CDR3 length: 15 amino acids. Germline CDR1 is LGHDT and CDR2 is YNNKEL (reference sequence). With 3 bases clipped from V and 4 bases from J, the junction kept 8 bases outside the gene matches. DNA of the CDR3: TGTGCCAGCAGCCACACAGGGGAACGTACCTATGGCTACACCTAC. This codes for CASSHTGERTYGYTY.

This clonotype came up a few times. The chain is built from TRBV6-1 and TRBJ2-7; tentative D call: TRBD1 (6 bases). CDR1 and CDR2 from the germline V gene are MNHNS and SASEGT. This CDR3 has 14 amino acids. Trimming left V 7 bases short and J 2 bases short, with 15 bases between. The CDR3 coding sequence is TGTGCCAGCATGGTTATGGGACAAGCCTACGAGCAGTACTTC. It codes for CASMVMGQAYEQYF.

This clonotype was recorded a few times. The rearrangement joins TRBV10-1 to TRBJ2-1; 8 nucleotides agree with TRBD2. Germline CDR1 is WNHNN and CDR2 is SYGVQD (reference sequence). This CDR3 is built from 16 residues. Trimming at V came to 3 bases and at J to 6 bases, leaving 10 bases not matched to a gene. The CDR3 DNA sequence: TGCGCCAGCAGTGAAACTAGCGGACTTAAACCCAATGAGCAGTTCTTC. Protein product: CASSETSGLKPNEQFF.

This clonotype appeared a few times. V usage is TRBV18 and J usage is TRBJ2-7; D assignment may be TRBD1 or TRBD2 (5 bases each). This CDR3 comprises 16 residues. Germline V gene sequence: CDR1 KGHSH, CDR2 LQKENI. V lost 0 bases and J lost 0, with 12 bases in between. CDR3 in amino acids: CASSPPEGRYSYEQYF. Here the CDR3 DNA reads TGTGCCAGCTCACCACCCGAGGGGCGATACTCCTACGAGCAGTACTTC.

This clonotype came up many times. V is TRBV5-4 and J is TRBJ2-1, with unresolved D. Germline assignment: CDR1 SGHNT and CDR2 YYREEE (reference sequence). This CDR3 has 13 amino acids. V dropped 2 bases and J dropped 4 bases, with 7 bases sitting between them. CDR3 protein: CASSLRTYNEQFF. In DNA form, the CDR3 reads TGTGCCAGCAGCTTAAGGACGTACAATGAGCAGTTCTTC.

This clonotype has only one observation. The CDR3 is CSAPIYGRASYEQYF. The CDR3, as DNA: TGCAGTGCCCCTATTTACGGGAGGGCCTCCTACGAGCAGTACTTC. V and J are TRBV20-1 and TRBJ2-7; 8 nucleotides line up with TRBD2. This CDR3 spans 15 amino acids. Germline V gives CDR1 DFQATT, CDR2 SNEGSKA (reference sequence). V shed 6 bases and J 0 bases; nucleotides not matched to a gene: 10.

Ten or more counts support this clonotype. The CDR3 nucleotides are TGCAGTGCTACAGGAGTTTCTCCCTACAATGAGCAGTTCTTC. Its translation: CSATGVSPYNEQFF. The chain combines TRBV20-1 with TRBJ2-1; D call uncertain. The V end was cut by 4 bases, the J end by 2 bases, with 12 bases between. Germline assignment: CDR1 DFQATT and CDR2 SNEGSKA (reference sequence). The CDR3 has 14 residues.

The J gene is TRBJ1-5, the V gene TRBV19; perhaps TRBD1 as D (6 bases). The CDR3 is 15 amino acids. The ends were cut back, 2 bases at V and 4 bases at J, with 12 bases in the middle. Germline CDR1 and CDR2: LNHDA and SQIVND (reference sequence). This CDR3 is CASSISGTQNQPQHF. The CDR3 coding sequence is TGTGCCAGTAGTATATCCGGGACACAAAATCAGCCCCAGCATTTT.

Ten or more counts support this clonotype. J is TRBJ2-1 and V is TRBV20-1; no clear D gene. Germline CDR1 reads DFQATT; CDR2 reads SNEGSKA (reference sequence). This CDR3 has 19 residues. Trimming removed 1 base from V and 0 bases from J, with 22 bases in between. The CDR3 DNA sequence: TGCAGTGCTAGAGGTCTCCGTGGGAAGGATCAGAGCTCCTACAATGAGCAGTTCTTC. This translates into CSARGLRGKDQSSYNEQFF.

This chain links TRBV3-1 with TRBJ1-6; 7 bases map to TRBD1. Germline loops: CDR1 LGHDT, CDR2 YNNKEL (reference sequence). The CDR3 is made up of 16 amino acids. V shed 2 bases, J shed 8 bases, and the junction held 9 bases outside the gene matches. The DNA for the CDR3 is TGTGCCAGCAGCCAACCGTACAGGGGCGCCTATTCACCCCTCCACTTT. Amino acids: CASSQPYRGAYSPLHF.

The chain carries TRBV10-2 and TRBJ2-2; D gene ambiguous. V was clipped by 5 bases and J by 6 bases, with 4 bases between them. The V gene's germline CDR1 is WSHSY and CDR2 SAAADI. This CDR3 spans 11 amino acids. The CDR3 DNA reads TGCGCCAGCAGTATATCCGGGGAGCTGTTTTTT. This sequence encodes CASSISGELFF.

This clonotype was seen ten or more times. The chain recombines TRBV11-1 with TRBJ1-3, with D unresolved. This CDR3 has 18 residues. Germline CDR1 and CDR2: SGHAT and FQDESV (reference sequence). V lost 2 bases and J 0 bases, leaving 17 bases between the germline ends. The CDR3 here is CASSLRARADFSGNTIYF. CDR3 coding DNA: TGTGCCAGCAGCTTACGCGCCCGTGCGGACTTCTCTGGAAACACCATATATTTT.

This clonotype has only a few counts. This chain joins TRBV6-2 or TRBV6-3 and TRBJ1-5; 7 bases are a match to TRBD1. Trimming at V came to 4 bases and at J to 1 base, leaving 4 bases not matched to a gene. The germline V gene encodes CDR1 MNHEY and CDR2 SVGEGT. There are 15 residues in the CDR3. DNA of the CDR3: TGTGCCAGCAGTTCCTTGACAGGGAGCAATCAGCCCCAGCATTTT. Its translation is CASSSLTGSNQPQHF.

This clonotype was seen repeatedly, ten times or more. The chain uses TRBV6-2 or TRBV6-3 and TRBJ2-3, with TRBD1 matching over 9 bases. The CDR3 has 17 amino acids. Trimming removed 5 bases from V and 1 base from J; junction bases left unmatched: 10. Germline values: CDR1 MNHEY, CDR2 SVGEGT. The DNA of the CDR3 is TGTGCCAGCAGTGACCTACAGGGGGCTGCTGGCACAGATACGCAGTATTTT. Its translation is CASSDLQGAAGTDTQYF.

This clonotype was recorded a few times. The J gene is TRBJ2-7, the V gene TRBV19; D uncertain. The ends were cut back, 8 bases at V and 0 bases at J, with 11 bases in the middle. The germline gives CDR1 LNHDA, CDR2 SQIVND (reference sequence). The CDR3 covers 13 residues. In DNA form, the CDR3 reads TGTGCCAGTGGTAGTAGGGCCTCCTACGAGCAGTACTTC. This encodes CASGSRASYEQYF. Combining the CDR3 with reference TRBV19 and TRBJ2-7 gives the whole variable domain DGGITQSPKYLFRKEGQNVTLSCEQNLNHDAMYWYRQDPGQGLRLIYYSQIVNDFQKGDIAEGYSVSREKKESFPLTVTSAQKNPTAFYLCASGSRASYEQYFGPGTRLTVT.

A few counts support this clonotype. The chain has TRBV5-4 and TRBJ1-6, with a possible D match to TRBD1 (6 bases). Germline values: CDR1 SGHNT, CDR2 YYREEE (reference sequence). V lost 4 bases and J lost 6, with 14 bases in between. The CDR3 totals 15 residues. This chain's CDR3 is CASSLGHNRNSPLHF. CDR3 sequence (DNA): TGTGCCAGCAGCCTGGGACACAATCGTAATTCACCCCTCCACTTT.

A few counts support this clonotype. This chain connects TRBV7-2 to TRBJ2-2; 8 bases fit TRBD2. V shed 2 bases and J 6 bases; nucleotides not matched to a gene: 2. There are 14 residues in the CDR3. The germline CDR1 and CDR2 sequences are SGHTA and FQGNSA. Here the CDR3 reads CASSLMREAGELFF. CDR3 sequence (DNA): TGTGCCAGCAGCTTAATGCGGGAGGCCGGGGAGCTGTTTTTT.

There are many counts of this clonotype. This rearrangement joins TRBV7-9 to TRBJ2-3, with no clear D. The CDR3 length is 14 residues. Trimming cost V 1 base and J 5 bases, with 10 bases left between them. From germline, CDR1 is SEHNR and CDR2 FQNEAQ (reference sequence). CDR3 region: CASSLVGYQDTQYF. CDR3 bases: TGTGCCAGCAGCTTAGTTGGCTACCAAGATACGCAGTATTTT.

In this sample, this clonotype turned up many times. The chain combines TRBV5-5 with TRBJ2-1; D is unresolved. The V gene lost 0 bases and the J gene lost 0 bases, with 10 bases spanning the gap. The germline gives CDR1 SGHKS, CDR2 YYEKEE (reference sequence). The CDR3 sequence is 16 residues long. This CDR3 is CASSLVGSYSYNEQFF. For the CDR3, the DNA is TGTGCCAGCAGCTTGGTAGGTTCTTACTCCTACAATGAGCAGTTCTTC.

This chain uses TRBV7-9 with TRBJ1-1; D ambiguous. Germline V gene data show CDR1 as SEHNR and CDR2 as FQNEAQ (reference sequence). Between the trimmed V and J ends, which lost 2 bases and 3 bases, there was a span of 10 bases. This CDR3 contains 14 residues. The CDR3 DNA sequence: TGTGCCAGCAGCTTACGTAGTGGGGACACTGAAGCTTTCTTT. Protein sequence: CASSLRSGDTEAFF. Full variable domain (remainder filled in from reference TRBV7-9 and TRBJ1-1): DTGVSQNPRHKITKRGQNVTFRCDPISEHNRLYWYRQTLGQGPEFLTYFQNEAQLEKSRLLSDRFSAERPKGSFSTLEIQRTEQGDSAMYLCASSLRSGDTEAFFGQGTRLTVV.

The V and J genes are TRBV4-1 and TRBJ2-7; 7 nucleotides align to TRBD2. Germline assignment: CDR1 MGHRA and CDR2 YSYEKL. V lost 0 bases and J lost 2; bases outside the gene matches: 13. CDR3 size: 18 residues. CDR3 sequence reads: CASSQDRGGALMAYEQYF. The CDR3, as DNA: TGCGCCAGCAGCCAAGATCGGGGAGGGGCCCTTATGGCCTACGAGCAGTACTTC.

The gene calls are TRBV3-1 and TRBJ1-5; 7 bases align to TRBD1. Trimming cost V 3 bases and J 1 base; bases outside gene matches: 6. Per germline, CDR1 LGHDT and CDR2 YNNKEL (reference sequence). CDR3 size: 16 residues. Here the CDR3 reads CASSHRTGVSNQPQHF. CDR3 bases: TGTGCCAGCAGCCACCGAACAGGGGTGAGCAATCAGCCCCAGCATTTT.

This clonotype was counted between two and nine times. The chain has TRBV4-1 and TRBJ1-6; D not certain. V lost 3 bases and J 7 bases, leaving 13 bases between the germline ends. This CDR3 region has 15 residues. Germline V gives CDR1 MGHRA, CDR2 YSYEKL. The CDR3 here is CASSQRDEPNSPLHF. The CDR3, as DNA: TGCGCCAGCAGCCAGCGAGACGAACCAAATTCACCCCTCCACTTT.

This clonotype was found many times. This sequence joins TRBV10-2 and TRBJ1-1; the match to TRBD1 covers 8 bases. The CDR3 is 16 residues long. After removal of 0 bases from V and 4 bases from J, the junction contained 7 bases not matched to a gene. The germline V gene has CDR1 WSHSY and CDR2 SAAADI. The CDR3 here is CASSESGTGWGTEAFF. The CDR3 coding sequence is TGCGCCAGCAGTGAGTCGGGGACAGGCTGGGGCACTGAAGCTTTCTTT.

This clonotype was seen only a few times. The chain links TRBV20-1 to TRBJ2-3, with no clear D. This CDR3 is 10 amino acids long. V lost 4 bases, J lost 5 bases, and 4 bases lay in between. Germline CDR1 reads DFQATT; CDR2 reads SNEGSKA (reference sequence). The CDR3 region is CSAKKDTQYF. The CDR3 DNA sequence: TGCAGTGCTAAGAAAGATACGCAGTATTTT.

The V and J genes are TRBV10-3 and TRBJ2-7; 8 bases match TRBD2. There are 14 residues in the CDR3. Trimming removed 10 bases from V and 3 bases from J; junction bases left unmatched: 11. Looked up from germline, CDR1 is ENHRY and CDR2 is SYGVKD. Here the CDR3 reads CANSGSPLFYEQYF. The CDR3 DNA is TGTGCCAACAGCGGGAGTCCCCTTTTCTACGAGCAGTACTTC.

This chain uses TRBV7-6 with TRBJ2-7; D unclear. The V gene lost 1 base and the J gene lost 0 bases, with 10 bases spanning the gap. The CDR3 is 15 residues long. Per germline, CDR1 SGHVS and CDR2 FNYEAQ. The CDR3 coding sequence is TGTGCCAGCAGCTTAGGGCAGGCGAGCTCCTACGAGCAGTACTTC. This codes for CASSLGQASSYEQYF.